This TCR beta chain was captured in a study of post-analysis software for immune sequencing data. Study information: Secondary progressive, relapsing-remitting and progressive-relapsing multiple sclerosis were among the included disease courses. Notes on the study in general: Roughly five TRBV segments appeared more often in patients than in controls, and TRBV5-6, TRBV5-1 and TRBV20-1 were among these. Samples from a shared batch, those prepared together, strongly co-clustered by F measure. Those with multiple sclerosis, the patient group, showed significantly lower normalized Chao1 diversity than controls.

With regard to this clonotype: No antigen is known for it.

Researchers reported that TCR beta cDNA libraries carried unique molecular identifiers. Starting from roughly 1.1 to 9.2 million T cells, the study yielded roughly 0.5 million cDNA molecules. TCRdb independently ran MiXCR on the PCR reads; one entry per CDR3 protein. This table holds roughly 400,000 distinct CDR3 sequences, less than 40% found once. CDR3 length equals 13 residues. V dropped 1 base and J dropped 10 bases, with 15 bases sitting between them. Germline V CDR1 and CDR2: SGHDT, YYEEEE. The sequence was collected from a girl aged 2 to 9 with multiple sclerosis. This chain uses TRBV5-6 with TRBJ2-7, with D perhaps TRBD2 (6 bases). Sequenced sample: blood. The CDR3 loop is CASSLRGGMNQYF. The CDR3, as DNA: TGTGCCAGCAGCTTGCGCGGCGGGATGAACCAGTACTTC.